The 22 T cell receptor beta chains below were found in one sample sequenced in a study of response to subunit inactivated influenza vaccine. Each CDR3 protein is one row after TCRdb ran MiXCR on the RT-PCR reads. The sample holds a few hundred thousand distinct CDR3 sequences; about 11% are singletons and the top ten take approximately 10%. These data also featured in a second study, about T cells expressing NK-cell markers. This second study says: UMIs were included in TCR beta cDNA generated by 5'RACE template switching.

Sample: PBMCs from blood, taken on the day of vaccination. These receptors all come from a man between 45 and 60 years old who received an inactivated influenza vaccine.

J is TRBJ2-5 and V is TRBV7-2; D remains unclear. CDR1 is SGHTA and CDR2 is FQGNSA in the germline V gene. This CDR3 is 16 amino acids long. V was cut by 6 bases and J by 4 bases, with 21 bases left in between. The CDR3: CASSLYSYYTGETQYF. As DNA, the CDR3 is TGTGCCAGCAGTCTTTATTCTTACTATACCGGAGAGACCCAGTACTTC.

There are a few counts of this clonotype. This rearrangement joins TRBV11-2 to TRBJ1-1, with TRBD1 as a possible D gene (6 bases). CDR3 length: 15 amino acids. V was cut by 6 bases and J by 1 base, with 15 bases left in between. From germline, CDR1 is SGHAT and CDR2 FQNNGV. Here the CDR3 DNA reads TGTGCCAGCAGGGTACCGGGACAAAAGAACACTGAAGCTTTCTTT. It encodes CASRVPGQKNTEAFF.

This clonotype was seen ten or more times. The CDR3 spells CSARPDPTREQYF. DNA for the CDR3: TGCAGTGCTAGACCCGACCCCACCCGGGAGCAGTACTTC. The chain carries TRBV20-1 and TRBJ2-7; D remains unclear. V was cut by 2 bases and J by 7 bases, with 15 bases left in between. Germline-derived CDR1 and CDR2 are DFQATT and SNEGSKA (reference sequence). The CDR3 sequence is 13 residues long.

This clonotype has ten or more counts. V usage is TRBV5-1 and J usage is TRBJ1-4; D uncertain. Trimming removed 3 bases at V and 2 bases at J, with 8 bases between. The CDR3 contains 14 residues. Germline V lookup: CDR1 SGHRS, CDR2 YFSETQ. CDR3 loop: CASSWQSTNEKLFF. The CDR3 DNA reads TGCGCCAGCAGCTGGCAATCGACTAATGAAAAACTGTTTTTT.

This clonotype was seen a handful of times. DNA for the CDR3: TGTGCCAGCAGCTTAGATAGGGCAGGGACCAATGAGCAGTTCTTC. It yields the protein CASSLDRAGTNEQFF. The V call is TRBV7-8, the J call TRBJ2-1, with D perhaps given as TRBD1 or TRBD2 (5 bases each). With 1 base removed from V and 6 bases from J, the gap between germline ends came to 13 bases. Germline CDR1 is SGHVS and CDR2 is FQNEAQ. The CDR3 loop spans 15 amino acids.

The table lists this clonotype with a few counts. This chain links TRBV7-2 with TRBJ2-1, with 9 bases aligning to TRBD2. The CDR3 has 15 amino acids. Trimming at V came to 4 bases and at J to 6 bases, leaving 7 bases not matched to a gene. The germline V gene has CDR1 SGHTA and CDR2 FQGNSA. CDR3 coding DNA: TGTGCCAGCAGCTGGTTAGCGGGAGAGCGCAATGAGCAGTTCTTC. Translation gives CASSWLAGERNEQFF.

The sample holds a few counts of this clonotype. This chain uses TRBV18 with TRBJ2-1; the D gene is possibly TRBD1 (6 bases). CDR3 length: 15 amino acids. V lost 3 bases, J lost 1 base, and 10 bases lay in between. Germline CDR1 and CDR2: KGHSH and LQKENI. The CDR3 DNA sequence: TGTGCCAGCTCACCCACGACAGGTTCCTACAATGAGCAGTTCTTC. Its translation is CASSPTTGSYNEQFF. The full variable domain, its missing parts supplied by reference TRBV18 and TRBJ2-1, is NAGVMQNPRHLVRRRGQEARLRCSPMKGHSHVYWYRQLPEEGLKFMVYLQKENIIDESGMPKERFSAEFPKEGPSILRIQQVVRGDSAAYFCASSPTTGSYNEQFFGPGTRLTVL.

This clonotype was seen more than once but under ten times. An end of the junction does not agree with germline; a read error may underlie this. V and J are TRBV20-1 and TRBJ2-3; 11 bases align to TRBD2. The germline V gene encodes CDR1 DFQATT and CDR2 SNEGSKA (reference sequence). CDR3 size: 17 residues. The CDR3 DNA reads as TGCTGTGCTAGAGATGGGAGACTAGCGGGGCCCCGGGATACGCAGTATTTT. Its protein is CCARDGRLAGPRDTQYF.

This clonotype was observed many times. J is TRBJ1-1 and V is TRBV25-1; 8 nucleotides agree with TRBD1. V shed 7 bases and J 5 bases; nucleotides not matched to a gene: 3. This CDR3 is 12 amino acids long. Germline values: CDR1 MGHDK, CDR2 SYGVNS. CDR3 sequence (DNA): TGTGCCAGCAAAACAGGGGGTACTGAAGCTTTCTTT. Translated, it gives CASKTGGTEAFF.

V usage is TRBV5-6 and J usage is TRBJ2-2; the D is unclear. V was clipped by 4 bases and J by 9 bases, with 7 bases between them. This CDR3 spans 11 amino acids. The germline V gene has CDR1 SGHDT and CDR2 YYEEEE. The CDR3 sequence is CASSVTRELFF. The CDR3 region has the DNA TGTGCCAGCAGCGTGACCCGGGAGCTGTTTTTT.

This clonotype was picked up a small number of times. The chain employs TRBV7-8 and TRBJ1-4; a possible D gene is TRBD1 (5 bases). V gave up 3 bases and J gave up 6 bases, with 14 bases separating them. Germline CDR1 reads SGHVS; CDR2 reads FQNEAQ. CDR3 length: 15 residues. The CDR3 DNA sequence: TGTGCCAGCAGCTTCTTAGGGGTTCGGGATGAAAAACTGTTTTTT. Translation gives CASSFLGVRDEKLFF.

In this sample, this clonotype turned up many times. V gene TRBV7-2 combines with J gene TRBJ1-2; D might be TRBD1 (5 bases). Trimming stripped 1 base from V and 8 bases from J, with 14 bases between. This CDR3 is 14 amino acids long. Per germline, CDR1 SGHTA and CDR2 FQGNSA. As DNA, the CDR3 is TGTGCCAGCAGCTTAGGGGCCAGGGTGGACGGCTACACCTTC. This sequence encodes CASSLGARVDGYTF.

The chain carries TRBV3-1 and TRBJ1-3, with a possible D match to TRBD1 (5 bases). The ends were cut back, 6 bases at V and 0 bases at J, with 12 bases in the middle. The CDR3 runs 15 residues. CDR1 is LGHDT and CDR2 is YNNKEL in the germline V gene (reference sequence). CDR3 nucleotides: TGTGCCAGCAGTAAGGCCCAGGGCTCTGGAAACACCATATATTTT. This encodes CASSKAQGSGNTIYF.

Only a few counts were recorded for this clonotype. The CDR3 DNA is TGCGCCAGCAGCTTGGGAGGGGTTGACACTGAAGCTTTCTTT. This gives the protein CASSLGGVDTEAFF. The genes are TRBV5-1 and TRBJ1-1, with D possibly TRBD1 on 5 matching bases. Germline-derived CDR1 and CDR2 are SGHRS and YFSETQ. The CDR3 has 14 amino acids. The ends were cut back, 0 bases at V and 3 bases at J, with 9 bases in the middle. The full variable domain, completed using reference TRBV5-1 and TRBJ1-1, is KAGVTQTPRYLIKTRGQQVTLSCSPISGHRSVSWYQQTPGQGLQFLFEYFSETQRNKGNFPGRFSGRQFSNSRSEMNVSTLELGDSALYLCASSLGGVDTEAFFGQGTRLTVV.

The chain links TRBV7-8 to TRBJ2-2; D perhaps matches TRBD1 (5 bases). CDR1 and CDR2 from the germline V gene are SGHVS and FQNEAQ. V was clipped by 5 bases and J by 1 base, with 23 bases between them. The CDR3 spans 19 residues. CDR3 protein: CASSLSRPWGSGNTGELFF. CDR3 sequence (DNA): TGTGCCAGCAGCCTTTCCAGGCCCTGGGGCTCCGGGAACACCGGGGAGCTGTTTTTT.

The chain carries TRBV18 and TRBJ2-1; TRBD1 aligns across 7 bases. The CDR3 consists of 14 residues. The germline V gene encodes CDR1 KGHSH and CDR2 LQKENI. After removal of 3 bases from V and 2 bases from J, the junction contained 1 base not matched to a gene. Here the CDR3 reads CASSPQGAYNEQFF. The CDR3 DNA reads TGTGCCAGCTCACCCCAGGGGGCCTACAATGAGCAGTTCTTC.

This clonotype was observed a handful of times. This chain joins TRBV7-9 and TRBJ2-2, with 8 bases that match TRBD1. The CDR3 is 16 amino acids. Per the germline V gene, CDR1 is SEHNR and CDR2 is FQNEAQ (reference sequence). With V trimmed by 3 bases and J by 1 base, 4 bases remained unmatched. CDR3 residues: CASSFGQGLNTGELFF. The CDR3 DNA is TGTGCCAGCAGCTTCGGACAGGGCCTGAACACCGGGGAGCTGTTTTTT.

This clonotype was seen repeatedly, ten times or more. The rearrangement uses TRBV5-1 and TRBJ2-7; D remains ambiguous. The CDR3 runs 11 residues. Per the germline V gene, CDR1 is SGHRS and CDR2 is YFSETQ. With 2 bases removed from V and 5 bases from J, the gap between germline ends came to 5 bases. The CDR3 sequence: CASSFADEQYF. The CDR3 bases are TGCGCCAGCAGCTTTGCAGACGAGCAGTACTTC.

The chain has TRBV7-2 and TRBJ2-3; possibly TRBD1 or TRBD2 for D (5 bases each). V lost 1 base and J 2 bases, leaving 10 bases between the germline ends. This CDR3 is built from 15 residues. Germline CDR1 SGHTA, CDR2 FQGNSA. The CDR3 loop reads CASSLVGAYTDTQYF. The CDR3 coding sequence is TGTGCCAGCAGCTTAGTCGGGGCCTACACAGATACGCAGTATTTT.

The rearrangement joins TRBV9 to TRBJ2-3; 11 bases align to TRBD2. The CDR3 contains 18 residues. The trim removed 4 bases at V and 0 bases at J, leaving 10 bases unmatched. Germline CDR1 reads SGDLS; CDR2 reads YYNGEE. The CDR3, as DNA: TGTGCCAGCAGCAGTACTAGCGGGGGTATTACTAGCACAGATACGCAGTATTTT. Its translation: CASSSTSGGITSTDTQYF.

The chain joins TRBV12-3 or TRBV12-4 to TRBJ2-7; 9 bases line up with TRBD2. The CDR3 covers 17 residues. J was trimmed by 2 bases and V by 3 bases; bases with no gene match: 11. The CDR3 spells CASSFVLAGYPTYEQYF. The CDR3 bases are TGTGCCAGCAGTTTCGTCCTAGCGGGGTACCCCACCTACGAGCAGTACTTC.

The chain links TRBV7-2 to TRBJ2-5, with unresolved D. V was trimmed by 4 bases and J by 3 bases, leaving 12 bases between them. Germline-derived CDR1 and CDR2 are SGHTA and FQGNSA. The CDR3 is made up of 14 amino acids. The CDR3 loop reads CASSWERLKETQYF. The CDR3 DNA reads TGTGCCAGCAGCTGGGAACGTTTAAAAGAGACCCAGTACTTC.